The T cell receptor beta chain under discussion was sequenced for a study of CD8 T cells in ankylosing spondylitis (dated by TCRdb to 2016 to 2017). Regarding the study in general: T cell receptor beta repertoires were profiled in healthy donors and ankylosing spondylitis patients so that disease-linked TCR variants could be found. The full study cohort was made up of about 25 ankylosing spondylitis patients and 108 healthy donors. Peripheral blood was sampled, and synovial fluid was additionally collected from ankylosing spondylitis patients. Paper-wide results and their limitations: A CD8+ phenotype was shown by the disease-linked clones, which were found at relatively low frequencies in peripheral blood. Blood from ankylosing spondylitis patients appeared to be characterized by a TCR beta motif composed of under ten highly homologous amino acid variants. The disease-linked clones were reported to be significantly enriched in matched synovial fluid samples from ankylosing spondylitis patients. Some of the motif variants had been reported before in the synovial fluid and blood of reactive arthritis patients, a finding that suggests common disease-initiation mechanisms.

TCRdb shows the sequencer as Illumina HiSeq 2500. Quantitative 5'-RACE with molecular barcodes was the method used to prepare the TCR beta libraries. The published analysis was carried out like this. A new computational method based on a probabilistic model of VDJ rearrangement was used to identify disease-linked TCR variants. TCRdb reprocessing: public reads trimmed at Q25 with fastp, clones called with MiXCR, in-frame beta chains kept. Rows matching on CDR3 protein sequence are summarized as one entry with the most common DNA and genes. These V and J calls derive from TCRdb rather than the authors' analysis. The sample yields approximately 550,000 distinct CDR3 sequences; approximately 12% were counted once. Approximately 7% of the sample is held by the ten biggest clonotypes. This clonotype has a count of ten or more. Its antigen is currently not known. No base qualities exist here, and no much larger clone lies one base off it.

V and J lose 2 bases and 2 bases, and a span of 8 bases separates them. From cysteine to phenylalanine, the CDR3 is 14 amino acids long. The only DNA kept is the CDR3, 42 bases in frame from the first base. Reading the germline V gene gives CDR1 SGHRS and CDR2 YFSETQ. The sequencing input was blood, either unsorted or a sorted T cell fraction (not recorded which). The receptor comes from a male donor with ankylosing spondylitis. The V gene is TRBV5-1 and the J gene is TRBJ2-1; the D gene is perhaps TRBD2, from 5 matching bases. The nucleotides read TGCGCCAGCAGCTTATCAGCGGCCTACAATGAGCAGTTCTTC. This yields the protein CASSLSAAYNEQFF.